The rows below give T cell receptor beta chains drawn from one sample of a study of identical twins. TCRdb processed the 5' RACE reads anew with MiXCR; each CDR3 protein has one entry. The sample yields some 710,000 distinct CDR3 sequences, around 5.7% seen once. The sample consisted of naive T cells sorted from blood. These receptors came from a man aged 18-30 years in good health. CDR3s include the opening cysteine and the closing phenylalanine or tryptophan. D genes are given only for firm matches. Clone size is stated in some rows and not others, as once, few, many or a class when expanded.

TRBV5-1,many,13,-,TRBJ2-1,CASSTYRDNEQFF,TGCGCCAGCAGCACTTACCGGGACAATGAGCAGTTCTTC
TRBV12-3/TRBV12-4,many,19,TRBD2,TRBJ2-1,CASNTGTSGISSSYNEQFF,TGTGCCAGCAATACCGGGACTAGCGGGATCTCAAGCTCCTACAATGAGCAGTTCTTC
TRBV12-3/TRBV12-4,few,17,-,TRBJ2-3,CASTPFVGARGADTQYF,TGTGCCAGCACCCCTTTTGTGGGGGCTAGAGGGGCAGATACGCAGTATTTT
TRBV4-3,-,16,TRBD1,TRBJ2-1,CASSRAGQGAVDEQFF,TGCGCCAGCAGCCGGGCCGGACAGGGGGCGGTCGATGAGCAGTTCTTC
TRBV28,-,14,-,TRBJ1-3,CASSKGSSGNTIYF,TGTGCCAGCAGTAAGGGTTCCTCTGGAAACACCATATATTTT
TRBV5-1,few,14,-,TRBJ1-1,CASKTGGSSTEAFF,TGCGCCAGCAAGACGGGGGGCTCAAGCACTGAAGCTTTCTTT
TRBV20-1,many,13,-,TRBJ2-6,CSAMFSGANVLTF,TGCAGTGCTATGTTCTCCGGGGCCAACGTCCTGACTTTC
TRBV6-1,many,14,-,TRBJ1-5,CASSVKGGNQPQHF,TGTGCCAGCAGTGTGAAAGGGGGCAATCAGCCCCAGCATTTT
TRBV7-6,few,15,-,TRBJ2-5,CASSSWAGTEETQYF,TGTGCCAGCAGTTCATGGGCGGGGACGGAAGAGACCCAGTACTTC
TRBV6-1,-,16,-,TRBJ2-3,CASGLYGRDRTDTQYF,TGTGCCAGCGGATTATACGGACGGGACCGCACAGATACGCAGTATTTT
TRBV7-6,few,13,-,TRBJ1-1,CASSSKPNTEAFF,TGTGCCAGCAGCTCTAAACCGAACACTGAAGCTTTCTTT
TRBV30,few,13,-,TRBJ1-2,CAWSVLHSYGYTF,TGTGCCTGGAGTGTACTTCACAGCTATGGCTACACCTTC
TRBV21-1,few,17,-,TRBJ1-5,CASSKALLGISNQPQHF,TGTGCCAGCAGCAAAGCGCTTTTGGGGATTAGCAATCAGCCCCAGCATTTT
TRBV27,-,15,-,TRBJ2-5,CASSSPKLGGETQYF,TGTGCCAGCAGTTCCCCTAAGCTAGGGGGGGAGACCCAGTACTTC
TRBV10-3,few,13,-,TRBJ2-3,CAISVSQSDTQYF,TGTGCCATCAGTGTGAGTCAGTCAGATACGCAGTATTTT
TRBV7-2,few,15,-,TRBJ2-7,CASSLQGGGSYEQYF,TGTGCCAGCAGCTTACAGGGTGGCGGCTCTTACGAGCAGTACTTC
TRBV6-2/TRBV6-3,few,12,-,TRBJ1-1,CASRGGSTEAFF,TGTGCCAGCAGAGGGGGGAGCACTGAAGCTTTCTTT
TRBV29-1,many,12,-,TRBJ2-1,CSYRPGVNEQFF,TGCAGCTATCGCCCGGGAGTCAATGAGCAGTTCTTC
TRBV12-5,few,14,-,TRBJ2-3,CASGPSGSTDTQYF,TGTGCTAGTGGCCCCAGCGGGAGCACAGATACGCAGTATTTT
TRBV5-4,few,16,-,TRBJ2-1,CASGGEPPLFRNEQFF,TGTGCCAGCGGAGGAGAACCGCCTCTCTTCCGAAATGAGCAGTTCTTC
TRBV5-1,many,16,-,TRBJ1-1,CASSRKGGPENTEAFF,TGCGCCAGCAGCAGGAAGGGGGGGCCGGAGAACACTGAAGCTTTCTTT
TRBV7-2,many,16,-,TRBJ1-1,CASSYIRREGLAEAFF,TGTGCCAGCAGTTACATCCGGCGGGAAGGCCTGGCTGAAGCTTTCTTT
TRBV9,many,14,TRBD1,TRBJ1-6,CASSAGTGQSPLHF,TGTGCCAGCAGCGCCGGGACAGGGCAATCACCCCTCCACTTT
TRBV27,-,16,TRBD2,TRBJ2-1,CASSFAYSGRSNEQFF,TGTGCCAGCAGTTTTGCTTATAGCGGGAGGAGTAATGAGCAGTTCTTC
TRBV5-8,-,15,-,TRBJ2-5,CASSGAVPYQETQYF,TGTGCCAGCAGCGGGGCGGTACCGTACCAAGAGACCCAGTACTTC
TRBV12-3/TRBV12-4,many,15,-,TRBJ1-2,CASSQNPGANYGYTF,TGTGCCAGCAGCCAAAACCCAGGGGCCAACTATGGCTACACCTTC
TRBV7-2,many,15,TRBD1,TRBJ2-1,CASSSLRDRVNEQFF,TGTGCCAGCAGCTCCCTCCGGGACAGGGTCAATGAGCAGTTCTTC
TRBV28,-,18,-,TRBJ2-6,CASSSSWTRRDGANVLTF,TGTGCCAGCAGTTCCTCGTGGACAAGACGGGACGGGGCCAACGTCCTGACTTTC
TRBV20-1,many,13,TRBD1,TRBJ1-2,CSADRQGNYGYTF,TGCAGTGCCGACCGACAGGGCAACTATGGCTACACCTTC
TRBV9,many,14,-,TRBJ2-1,CASSAIVPAEEQFF,TGTGCCAGCAGCGCCATAGTACCGGCAGAGGAGCAGTTCTTC
TRBV20-1,many,15,-,TRBJ2-3,CSAREHSRSTDTQYF,TGCAGTGCTAGAGAGCATTCCCGTAGCACAGATACGCAGTATTTT
TRBV20-1,-,20,-,TRBJ2-4,CSARADVVETLLLAKNIQYF,TGCAGTGCTAGAGCGGACGTCGTAGAAACTCTACTTCTAGCCAAAAACATTCAGTACTTC
TRBV18,-,15,TRBD1,TRBJ2-1,CASSRQGAWDNEQFF,TGTGCCAGCTCACGACAGGGGGCGTGGGACAATGAGCAGTTCTTC
TRBV24-1,-,17,TRBD2,TRBJ2-1,CATSDGRTSGAWNEQFF,TGTGCCACCAGTGATGGGAGGACTAGCGGGGCCTGGAATGAGCAGTTCTTC
TRBV20-1,many,13,TRBD1,TRBJ2-5,CSAGTGNQETQYF,TGCAGTGCAGGGACAGGGAACCAAGAGACCCAGTACTTC
TRBV5-6,few,14,-,TRBJ2-3,CASKPWAGTDTQYF,TGTGCCAGCAAACCGTGGGCGGGCACAGATACGCAGTATTTT
TRBV28,few,13,-,TRBJ2-5,CASRHPGQETQYF,TGTGCCAGCAGACACCCGGGGCAAGAGACCCAGTACTTC
TRBV29-1,many,14,TRBD1,TRBJ1-1,CSVEFGRGPLEAFF,TGCAGCGTTGAATTTGGCAGGGGGCCTCTTGAAGCTTTCTTT
TRBV5-1,-,17,TRBD2,TRBJ2-1,CASSLGGLAGLYNEQFF,TGCGCCAGCAGCTTGGGAGGTCTAGCGGGACTATACAATGAGCAGTTCTTC
TRBV9,many,15,TRBD1,TRBJ2-1,CASSLTGDSYNEQFF,TGTGCCAGCAGCCTGACAGGGGACTCCTACAATGAGCAGTTCTTC
TRBV20-1,-,17,-,TRBJ2-7,CSARDLGGESIISEQYF,TGCAGTGCTAGAGATCTGGGCGGCGAGTCGATAATATCCGAGCAGTACTTC
TRBV28,-,14,-,TRBJ1-2,CASSLSWISHGYTF,TGTGCCAGCAGTTTATCGTGGATCAGTCATGGCTACACCTTC
TRBV4-1,few,16,TRBD1,TRBJ2-5,CASSQGTGDVIETQYF,TGCGCCAGCAGCCAAGGGACAGGGGATGTTATAGAGACCCAGTACTTC
TRBV6-6,many,12,-,TRBJ1-1,CASSTNRFEAFF,TGTGCCAGCAGCACTAACAGGTTTGAAGCTTTCTTT
TRBV30,few,14,TRBD2,TRBJ2-1,CAWSGASGYNEQFF,TGTGCCTGGAGTGGGGCTAGCGGGTACAATGAGCAGTTCTTC
TRBV2,few,13,-,TRBJ1-5,CASSPFSNQPQHF,TGTGCCAGCAGTCCATTTAGCAATCAGCCCCAGCATTTT
TRBV7-6,many,16,TRBD1,TRBJ2-3,CASSTPRTGRTDTQYF,TGTGCCAGCAGCACCCCTAGGACAGGGAGAACAGATACGCAGTATTTT
TRBV7-6,few,19,TRBD2,TRBJ2-3,CASSLGVRGLAGVRDTQYF,TGTGCCAGCAGCTTGGGCGTCCGAGGCCTAGCGGGAGTTCGGGATACGCAGTATTTT
TRBV4-1,many,16,-,TRBJ2-1,CASSLVPGEGYNEQFF,TGCGCCAGCAGCCTCGTTCCGGGAGAGGGTTACAATGAGCAGTTCTTC
TRBV29-1,many,16,TRBD1,TRBJ1-3,CSVETGGPGAGNTIYF,TGCAGCGTCGAGACAGGGGGCCCAGGTGCTGGAAACACCATATATTTT
TRBV7-2,many,14,-,TRBJ2-1,CASSLDGLYNEQFF,TGTGCCAGCAGCTTAGATGGTCTCTACAATGAGCAGTTCTTC
TRBV6-2/TRBV6-3,many,17,-,TRBJ2-3,CASSYPPGSSSTDTQYF,TGTGCCAGCAGTTACCCCCCGGGGAGTTCTAGCACAGATACGCAGTATTTT
TRBV5-1,many,18,-,TRBJ2-3,CASSLVPSVPNSADTQYF,TGCGCCAGCAGCTTGGTCCCTAGCGTACCGAACTCTGCAGATACGCAGTATTTT
TRBV6-5,few,16,-,TRBJ2-7,CASSYFPPDSDYEQYF,TGTGCCAGCAGTTACTTCCCCCCGGACAGCGACTACGAGCAGTACTTC